This T cell receptor beta chain came from a study of siplizumab effects on memory and regulatory T cells. Study observations and caveats: Siplizumab conditions gave an average of around 70% Treg-derived mappable alloreactive CD4+ clones, versus about 26% for controls. Left unconfirmed was the suppressive function of proliferating Tregs from siplizumab cultures. No naive or memory phenotype could be assigned to roughly 75-95% of proliferating clones.

Around 9.1 x 10^4 TCR templates per sample were assayed. The assay was immunoSEQ multiplex PCR, and TCRdb's table has in-frame clones only and misses some. This repertoire shows more than 45,000 clones, about 97% found once; its top ten account for over 0.6%. From germline, CDR1 is MDHEN and CDR2 SYDVKM. Trimming stripped 10 bases from V and 1 base from J, with 15 bases between. The CDR3 totals 14 residues. About this clone: The antigen remains undetermined.

This receptor was obtained from a human donor in good health. The chain recombines TRBV28 with TRBJ2-3; D gene unclear. Sequencing input: naive CD4+ T cells sorted from blood. CDR3 nucleotide sequence: TGTGCCACTACAGACGCCGAAGGCACAGATACGCAGTATTTT. As protein: CATTDAEGTDTQYF. The variable domain in full, completed from reference TRBV28 and TRBJ2-3, reads DVKVTQSSRYLVKRTGEKVFLECVQDMDHENMFWYRQDPGLGLRLIYFSYDVKMKEKGDIPEGYSVSREKKERFSLILESASTNQTSMYLCATTDAEGTDTQYFGPGTRLTVL.